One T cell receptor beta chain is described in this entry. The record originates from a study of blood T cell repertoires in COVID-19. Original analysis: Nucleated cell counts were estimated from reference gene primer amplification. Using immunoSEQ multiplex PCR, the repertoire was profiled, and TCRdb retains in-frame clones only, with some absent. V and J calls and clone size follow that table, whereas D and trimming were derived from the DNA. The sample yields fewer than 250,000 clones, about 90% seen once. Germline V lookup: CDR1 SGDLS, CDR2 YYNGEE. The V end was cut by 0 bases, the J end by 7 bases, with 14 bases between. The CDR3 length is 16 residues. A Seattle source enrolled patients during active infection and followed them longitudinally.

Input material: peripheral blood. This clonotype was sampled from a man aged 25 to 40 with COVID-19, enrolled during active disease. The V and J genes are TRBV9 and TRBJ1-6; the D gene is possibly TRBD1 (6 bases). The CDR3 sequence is CASSVGMGDINSPLHF. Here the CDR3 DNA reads TGTGCCAGCAGCGTAGGAATGGGGGACATAAATTCACCCCTCCACTTT.